The sequence of this T cell receptor beta chain was determined in a study of blood T cells in healthy people across ages. Per-sample yields of isolated PBMCs were at least 6.5 million. A second about 7 to 11 cycle PCR used barcoded and J-beta primers. With 12 random nucleotides, a template-switch adaptor tagged each individual cDNA molecule. MiXCR, applied by TCRdb to the 5' RACE reads, yields one record per CDR3 protein. In the table there are hundreds of thousands of distinct CDR3 sequences, 56% of which are singletons. The TCR originated in a man aged 35 to 55 in good health. The sample consisted of blood.

The CDR3 DNA reads TGTGCCAGCAGTGACCGGATTGGTCAGCCCCAGCATTTT. Its protein product is CASSDRIGQPQHF. The chain uses TRBV28 and TRBJ1-5; the D is unclear. Looked up from germline, CDR1 is MDHEN and CDR2 is SYDVKM. The CDR3 spans 13 residues. With 5 bases removed from V and 6 bases from J, the gap between germline ends came to 11 bases.